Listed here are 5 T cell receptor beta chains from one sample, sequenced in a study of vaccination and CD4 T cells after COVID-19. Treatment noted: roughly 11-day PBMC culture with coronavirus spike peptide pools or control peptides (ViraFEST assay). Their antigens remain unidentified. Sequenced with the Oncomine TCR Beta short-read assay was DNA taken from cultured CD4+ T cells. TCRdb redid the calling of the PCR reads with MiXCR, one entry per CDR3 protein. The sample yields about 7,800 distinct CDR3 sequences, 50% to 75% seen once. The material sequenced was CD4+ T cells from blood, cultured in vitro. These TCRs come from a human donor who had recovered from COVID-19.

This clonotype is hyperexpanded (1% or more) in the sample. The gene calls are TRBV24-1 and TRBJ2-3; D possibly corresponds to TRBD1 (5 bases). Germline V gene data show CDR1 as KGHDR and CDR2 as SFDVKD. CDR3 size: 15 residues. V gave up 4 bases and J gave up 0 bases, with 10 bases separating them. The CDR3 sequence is CATSDLRGSTDTQYF. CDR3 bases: TGTGCCACCAGTGACCTTAGGGGTAGCACAGATACGCAGTATTTT.

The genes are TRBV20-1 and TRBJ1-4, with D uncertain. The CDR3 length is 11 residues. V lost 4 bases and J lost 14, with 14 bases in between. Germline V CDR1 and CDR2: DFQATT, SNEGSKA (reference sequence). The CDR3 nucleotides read TGCAGTGCTATACGGACCGGTAAGCTGTTTTTT. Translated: CSAIRTGKLFF.

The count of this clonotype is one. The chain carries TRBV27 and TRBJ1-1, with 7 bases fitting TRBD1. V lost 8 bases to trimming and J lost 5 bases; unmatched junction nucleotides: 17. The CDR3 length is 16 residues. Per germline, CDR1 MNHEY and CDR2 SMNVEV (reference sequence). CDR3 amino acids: CASATGVSWAWTEAFF. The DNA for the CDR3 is TGTGCCAGCGCCACAGGGGTCTCCTGGGCTTGGACTGAAGCTTTCTTT.

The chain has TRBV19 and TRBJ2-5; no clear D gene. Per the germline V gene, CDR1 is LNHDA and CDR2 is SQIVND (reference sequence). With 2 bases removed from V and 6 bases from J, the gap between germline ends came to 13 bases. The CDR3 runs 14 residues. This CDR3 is CASSILGPLKTQYF. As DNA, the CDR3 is TGTGCCAGTAGTATACTAGGGCCGCTAAAGACCCAGTACTTC.

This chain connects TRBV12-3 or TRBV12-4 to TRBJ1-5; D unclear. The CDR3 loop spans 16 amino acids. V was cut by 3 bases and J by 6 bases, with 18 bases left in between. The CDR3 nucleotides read TGTGCCAGCAGTTTGGGGTTTCGGCCAGGTGTTCAGCCCCAGCATTTT. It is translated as CASSLGFRPGVQPQHF.